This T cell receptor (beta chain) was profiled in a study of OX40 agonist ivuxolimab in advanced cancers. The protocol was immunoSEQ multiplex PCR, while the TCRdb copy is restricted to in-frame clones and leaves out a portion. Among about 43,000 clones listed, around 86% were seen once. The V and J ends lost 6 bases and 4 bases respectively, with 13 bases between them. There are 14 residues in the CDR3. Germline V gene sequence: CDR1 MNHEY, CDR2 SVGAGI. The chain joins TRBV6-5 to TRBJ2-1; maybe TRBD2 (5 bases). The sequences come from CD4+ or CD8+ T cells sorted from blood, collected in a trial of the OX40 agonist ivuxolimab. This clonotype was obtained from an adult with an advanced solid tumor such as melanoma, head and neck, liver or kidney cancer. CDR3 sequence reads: CASSLRGTYNEQFF. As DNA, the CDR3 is TGTGCCAGCAGCCTCCGGGGTACATACAATGAGCAGTTCTTC.